This TCR beta chain was documented in a study of blood T cell repertoires in COVID-19. In the study overall: Italy, Spain and the United States were the sources of the convalescent and acute COVID-19 samples. T cells, B-cell-depleted T cells, or PBMCs provided the cDNA or gDNA that served as material.

With V trimmed by 3 bases and J by 0 bases, 8 bases remained unmatched. The CDR3 runs 17 residues. The germline CDR1 and CDR2 sequences are MGHRA and YSYEKL. Per the authors' pipeline: Estimates of nucleated cell counts were drawn from the amplification of reference gene primers. The method was immunoSEQ multiplex PCR; TCRdb's version includes in-frame clones alone and lacks a portion of them. Clone size and the V and J calls come from that table; the DNA yielded D and trimming. There are over 65,000 clones in the sample; more than 90% occur only once, and about 9% lies in the top ten. The chain joins TRBV4-1 to TRBJ2-7; TRBD2 matches 10 bases. This TCR came from a human donor in a cohort sampled during active COVID-19. The source material was peripheral blood. The CDR3 nucleotides are TGCGCCAGCAGCCAGGCCGGGACTAGCGCAAGCTCCTACGAGCAGTACTTC. Protein sequence: CASSQAGTSASSYEQYF.